One and the same sample provided the 17 T cell receptor beta chains below, sequenced in a study of T cells after yellow fever vaccination. TCRdb fed the 5' RACE reads into MiXCR, producing one record per CDR3 protein. Of approximately 550,000 distinct CDR3 sequences listed, approximately 12% were seen once; the top ten hold about 14%. The sample was PBMCs, taken on the day of the yellow fever booster vaccination. The receptors were gathered from a man in his thirties or forties who received the YFV17D yellow fever vaccine.

The chain combines TRBV23-1 with TRBJ2-5; D uncertain. TRBV23-1 is treated as an ORF (open reading frame) with a function not yet certain. V dropped 6 bases and J dropped 7 bases, with 12 bases sitting between them. The CDR3 covers 12 residues. In nucleotides, the CDR3 is TGCGCCAGCAGAGGAGTCTATGGGACCCAGTACTTC. Translating it yields CASRGVYGTQYF.

The J gene is TRBJ2-5, the V gene TRBV3-1; 10 bases are shared with TRBD1. Germline CDR1 reads LGHDT; CDR2 reads YNNKEL (reference sequence). The CDR3 runs to 15 residues. With 5 bases clipped from V and 2 bases from J, the junction kept 5 bases outside the gene matches. The CDR3 protein is CASSYWTGGQETQYF. CDR3 nucleotides: TGTGCCAGCAGCTACTGGACAGGGGGGCAAGAGACCCAGTACTTC.

This clonotype was observed a few times. The CDR3: CASSRGRTAQYF. The CDR3 DNA sequence: TGTGCCAGCAGCCGCGGGAGGACGGCGCAGTATTTT. The chain is built from TRBV3-1 and TRBJ2-3; 8 bases are shared with TRBD2. Losses at the gene ends were 4 bases for V and 10 bases for J; bases not matched to a gene: 4. The germline V gene has CDR1 LGHDT and CDR2 YNNKEL (reference sequence). CDR3 size: 12 residues.

This clonotype was counted between two and nine times. The V gene is TRBV5-1, the J gene TRBJ2-1, with 9 bases fitting TRBD2. The germline V gene has CDR1 SGHRS and CDR2 YFSETQ. The ends lost 5 bases at V and 1 base at J; junction bases unmatched: 7. This CDR3 is 16 amino acids long. The CDR3 coding sequence is TGCGCCAGCAGACCCGTAGCGGGAGTTTCCTACAATGAGCAGTTCTTC. Protein sequence: CASRPVAGVSYNEQFF. Filled out from reference TRBV5-1 and TRBJ2-1, the complete variable domain reads KAGVTQTPRYLIKTRGQQVTLSCSPISGHRSVSWYQQTPGQGLQFLFEYFSETQRNKGNFPGRFSGRQFSNSRSEMNVSTLELGDSALYLCASRPVAGVSYNEQFFGPGTRLTVL.

The chain combines TRBV5-8 with TRBJ2-7; D may match TRBD1 or TRBD2 (5 bases each). Germline V gives CDR1 SGHTS, CDR2 YDEGEE. CDR3 size: 13 residues. V lost 8 bases and J lost 3, with 15 bases in between. The DNA for the CDR3 is TGTGCCAGGAGATCTAGGGACCACTACGAGCAGTACTTC. Translating gives CARRSRDHYEQYF.

V and J are TRBV18 and TRBJ2-7; D perhaps matches TRBD2 (6 bases). V was clipped by 3 bases and J by 0 bases, with 9 bases between them. The CDR3 is 14 amino acids. Germline V gives CDR1 KGHSH, CDR2 LQKENI. CDR3 DNA sequence: TGTGCCAGCTCACCGGCTAGCGCCTCCTACGAGCAGTACTTC. As protein: CASSPASASYEQYF. Drawing the rest from reference TRBV18 and TRBJ2-7, the complete variable domain is NAGVMQNPRHLVRRRGQEARLRCSPMKGHSHVYWYRQLPEEGLKFMVYLQKENIIDESGMPKERFSAEFPKEGPSILRIQQVVRGDSAAYFCASSPASASYEQYFGPGTRLTVT.

This clonotype was seen a handful of times. For the CDR3, the DNA is TGTGCCAGCAGCCCATATATAGCTGGGGAGCTGTTTTTT. Protein sequence: CASSPYIAGELFF. The rearrangement joins TRBV7-2 to TRBJ2-2; D unresolved. This CDR3 is 13 amino acids long. Germline V gene data show CDR1 as SGHTA and CDR2 as FQGNSA. V was cut by 5 bases and J by 8 bases, with 12 bases left in between.

This chain connects TRBV10-2 to TRBJ1-5, with D hard to call. The germline V gene encodes CDR1 WSHSY and CDR2 SAAADI. The CDR3 loop spans 15 amino acids. V was trimmed by 6 bases and J by 7 bases, leaving 19 bases between them. The CDR3 region is CASSDSGSTRQPQHF. The CDR3 DNA follows: TGCGCCAGCAGCGACTCGGGATCAACCAGACAGCCCCAGCATTTT.

This clonotype occurred a few times. The chain joins TRBV4-3 to TRBJ1-5; D is uncertain. This CDR3 contains 15 residues. Trimming removed 4 bases at V and 5 bases at J, with 15 bases between. Germline CDR1 LGHNA, CDR2 YSLEER. The CDR3 DNA follows: TGCGCCAGCAGCCCCCTGGCGGGAGCCCATCAGCCCCAGCATTTT. As protein: CASSPLAGAHQPQHF.

This clonotype showed up just a few times. The J gene is TRBJ1-3, the V gene TRBV19; D is perhaps TRBD1 (5 bases). Trimming took 7 bases from V and 0 from J, leaving 10 bases between them. The CDR3 runs to 14 residues. Looked up from germline, CDR1 is LNHDA and CDR2 is SQIVND (reference sequence). CDR3 region: CASTSGGSGNTIYF. CDR3 in DNA: TGTGCCAGTACCTCGGGGGGCTCTGGAAACACCATATATTTT.

This clonotype has just a few counts. This chain connects TRBV20-1 to TRBJ2-1, with 8 bases matching TRBD2. Trimming took 8 bases from V and 0 from J; bases not matched to a gene: 3. CDR1 is DFQATT, CDR2 SNEGSKA, per germline (reference sequence). This CDR3 spans 13 amino acids. The CDR3: CSPTSDSYNEQFF. The CDR3 coding sequence is TGCAGTCCGACTAGCGACTCCTACAATGAGCAGTTCTTC.

This clonotype was seen a single time. J is TRBJ2-1 and V is TRBV19; D assignment may be TRBD1 or TRBD2 (5 bases each). V was trimmed by 10 bases and J by 3 bases, leaving 19 bases between them. From germline, CDR1 is LNHDA and CDR2 SQIVND (reference sequence). The CDR3 covers 15 residues. Here the CDR3 DNA reads TGTGCCACCAGGGACCTCCAAGGGTACTACAATGAGCAGTTCTTC. This codes for CATRDLQGYYNEQFF.

This clonotype has a handful of counts. The chain carries TRBV10-3 and TRBJ2-3; TRBD2 might be the D (5 bases). This CDR3 region has 15 residues. Germline V gene lookup returns CDR1 ENHRY and CDR2 SYGVKD. Trimming removed 2 bases from V and 6 bases from J, with 15 bases in between. CDR3 coding DNA: TGTGCCATCAGTGAGCGGCTAGCCTCTCGGGATACGCAGTATTTT. As protein: CAISERLASRDTQYF.

The chain is built from TRBV20-1 and TRBJ2-1; TRBD2 matches 11 bases. The germline CDR1 and CDR2 sequences are DFQATT and SNEGSKA (reference sequence). The CDR3 is 17 amino acids. V lost 7 bases to trimming and J lost 6 bases; unmatched junction nucleotides: 17. CDR3 sequence: CSGIVAGGPGPFNEQFF. The CDR3 DNA is TGCAGTGGTATAGTAGCGGGAGGGCCTGGTCCCTTCAATGAGCAGTTCTTC.

Only a few counts were recorded for this clonotype. The J gene is TRBJ2-2, the V gene TRBV27, with no clear D. The CDR3 is made up of 15 amino acids. The germline gives CDR1 MNHEY, CDR2 SMNVEV (reference sequence). V lost 4 bases and J lost 1, with 10 bases in between. CDR3 nucleotide sequence: TGTGCCAGCAGTTATATTCCTGTGAACACCGGGGAGCTGTTTTTT. Protein sequence: CASSYIPVNTGELFF.

The chain employs TRBV5-1 and TRBJ2-5; TRBD2 aligns across 7 bases. V was pared by 2 bases and J by 5 bases, with 6 bases of the junction left unmatched. The V gene's germline CDR1 is SGHRS and CDR2 YFSETQ. The CDR3 spans 14 residues. The CDR3 DNA reads TGCGCCAGCAGCTTTACAGCGGGATCGGAGACCCAGTACTTC. Its protein product is CASSFTAGSETQYF.

The V gene is TRBV20-1, the J gene TRBJ1-6; a possible D gene is TRBD1 (5 bases). The length of the CDR3 is 14 residues. CDR1 DFQATT and CDR2 SNEGSKA come from the germline V gene (reference sequence). V was clipped by 1 base and J by 4 bases, with 8 bases between them. The CDR3 nucleotides read TGCAGTGCTAGAGGGGGGGGTTATAATTCACCCCTCCACTTT. Translated: CSARGGGYNSPLHF.